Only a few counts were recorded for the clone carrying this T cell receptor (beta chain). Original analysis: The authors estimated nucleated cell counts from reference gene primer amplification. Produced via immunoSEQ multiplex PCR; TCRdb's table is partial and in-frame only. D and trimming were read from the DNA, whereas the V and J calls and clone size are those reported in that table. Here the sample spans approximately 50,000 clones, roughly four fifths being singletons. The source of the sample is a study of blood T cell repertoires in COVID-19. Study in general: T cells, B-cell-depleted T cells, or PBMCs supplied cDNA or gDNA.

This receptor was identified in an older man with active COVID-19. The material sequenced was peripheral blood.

CDR3 nucleotide sequence: TGTGCCAGCAGCTCCGACAGGGGGCTAATTGGGGAAAAACTGTTTTTT. This sequence encodes CASSSDRGLIGEKLFF. V and J are TRBV7-9 and TRBJ1-4; 10 positions match TRBD1. The CDR3 runs 16 residues. Germline V lookup: CDR1 SEHNR, CDR2 FQNEAQ (reference sequence). V dropped 4 bases and J dropped 8; count of bases not matched to a gene: 10.